This TCR beta chain was retrieved from a study of T cell changes during pregnancy in multiple sclerosis (dated by TCRdb to 2018 to 2020). Background on the whole study: In women with multiple sclerosis, the researchers looked at how the T cell repertoire shifted as pregnancy progressed.

Trimming costs V 6 bases and J 12 bases, and their ends lie 17 bases apart. In the germline V gene (reference sequence), CDR1 corresponds to LNHDA and CDR2 to SQIVND. From cysteine to phenylalanine, the CDR3 is 13 amino acids long. Only the CDR3 part of the read is kept: 39 bases, read in frame from the first base. The library was obtained by the immunoSEQ multiplex PCR assay. TCRdb retrieved this table from immuneACCESS and kept in-frame rearrangements only. Not all clones are present; in checked studies, unresolved V genes account for under half, and no reason is known for the remainder. The sample records about 47,000 clones, approximately 90% of which are singletons. Of the sample, about 2% is held by the ten largest clones. To note about this clone: The antigen it recognizes is unknown. Base qualities are not at hand, and no much larger clone is one base apart.

Recombination joined TRBV19 with TRBJ1-4; matching of 6 bases hints at TRBD1 as the D gene. The material was peripheral blood, obtained in the first trimester of pregnancy. The TCR was taken from a female donor with multiple sclerosis, enrolled in a pregnancy study. The nucleotide sequence reads TGTGCCAGTAGAAACAGGGCCGGACGGGAACTGTTTTTT. Its translation is CASRNRAGRELFF.